This T cell receptor beta chain is drawn from a study of T-cell reconstitution after alpha-beta-depleted transplantation in children. Study results and limitations: The origin of high day-60 TCRbeta diversity in some patients lay in surviving recipient T cells and thymic progenitors.

CDR1 and CDR2 from the germline V gene are ENHRY and SYGVKD. The CDR3 is 16 residues long. With 2 bases removed from V and 0 bases from J, the gap between germline ends came to 11 bases. This clonotype was detected a few times. Its antigen remains unknown. The authors prepared the TCRbeta library with unique molecular identifiers. MiXCR, applied by TCRdb to the PCR reads, yields one record per CDR3 protein. The profile shows more than 100,000 distinct CDR3 sequences, more than 20% of them singletons. The genes are TRBV10-3 and TRBJ2-4; D is undetermined. This sequence originates from a male patient aged 2 to 9 who had a stem cell transplant for chronic granulomatous disease, so the T cells may come from the graft donor. Sequenced material: PBMCs, mostly from graft donor cells, taken 180 days after TCRalphabeta/CD19-depleted stem cell transplant. CDR3: CAISEEGRIAKNIQYF. As DNA, the CDR3 is TGTGCCATCAGTGAGGAAGGACGGATAGCCAAAAACATTCAGTACTTC.